The 23 T cell receptor beta chains presented below share a single source sample, sequenced in a study of molecular identifiers for immune sequencing clone quantification. TCRdb itself ran the PCR reads through MiXCR, one entry per CDR3 protein. The sample has about 89,000 distinct CDR3 sequences, 19% seen once. Sequences were obtained from naive CD8+ T cells from blood, with Jurkat cell RNA spiked in. Subset described: FACS-sorted CD8+CD4-CCR7+CD45RA+ naive T cells. These receptors were obtained from a human donor in good health. Some libraries in this study had Jurkat cell RNA spiked in.

This clonotype was picked up many times. The rearrangement links TRBV7-9 to TRBJ2-7; D could derive from TRBD1 or TRBD2 (6 bases each). Germline-derived CDR1 and CDR2 are SEHNR and FQNEAQ (reference sequence). This CDR3 has 16 amino acids. Trimming shortened V by 5 bases and J by 0 bases, and 17 bases separated the two germline ends. CDR3 protein: CASSPEGGFSSYEQYF. The CDR3 coding sequence is TGTGCCAGCAGCCCCGAGGGGGGCTTCAGCTCCTACGAGCAGTACTTC.

On this clonotype itself: A much more abundant neighbour one base away suggests this may be a read error. This CDR3 fails to terminate in the conserved phenylalanine or tryptophan, so it likely reflects a read error. The gene calls are TRBV12-3 or TRBV12-4 and TRBJ2-7; possibly TRBD2 for D (5 bases). V was cut by 1 base and J by 3 bases, with 10 bases left in between. This CDR3 is built from 14 residues. Here the CDR3 DNA reads TGTGCCAGCAGTTTAGGAGGGAGTCACTACGAGCAGTACCTC. Translating gives CASSLGGSHYEQYL.

This clonotype was seen many times. This chain uses TRBV6-5 with TRBJ1-5; D call uncertain. The V gene's germline CDR1 is MNHEY and CDR2 SVGAGI. V gave up 6 bases and J gave up 0 bases, with 12 bases separating them. The CDR3 has 15 residues. CDR3 coding DNA: TGTGCCAGCAGCACCCGGTCCCCTAGCAATCAGCCCCAGCATTTT. Its translation is CASSTRSPSNQPQHF.

This clonotype was seen ten or more times. For the CDR3, the DNA is TGTGCCAGCAGCGCCCTGGTGGCTAGCACAGATACGCAGTATTTT. Its translation: CASSALVASTDTQYF. The V and J genes are TRBV9 and TRBJ2-3; no reliable D call. Germline V gene lookup returns CDR1 SGDLS and CDR2 YYNGEE. The CDR3 contains 15 residues. The V end was cut by 3 bases, the J end by 0 bases, with 11 bases between. Using reference TRBV9 and TRBJ2-3 for the parts outside the CDR3, the full variable domain is DSGVTQTPKHLITATGQRVTLRCSPRSGDLSVYWYQQSLDQGLQFLIQYYNGEERAKGNILERFSAQQFPDLHSELNLSSLELGDSALYFCASSALVASTDTQYFGPGTRLTVL.

V and J are TRBV29-1 and TRBJ2-5; the match to TRBD1 covers 10 bases. The CDR3 spans 13 residues. Germline CDR1 is SQVTM and CDR2 is ANQGSEA. Trimming removed 7 bases from V and 3 bases from J; junction bases left unmatched: 5. The CDR3 DNA reads as TGCAGCGCTATGACAGGGGGCGAAGAGACCCAGTACTTC. The encoded protein is CSAMTGGEETQYF.

This chain connects TRBV2 to TRBJ2-1; 7 nucleotides align to TRBD1. V lost 0 bases, J lost 6 bases, and 11 bases stayed unmatched. The V gene's germline CDR1 is SNHLY and CDR2 FYNNEI. This CDR3 spans 17 amino acids. Here the CDR3 reads CASSEALEGASGNEQFF. CDR3 DNA sequence: TGTGCCAGCAGTGAAGCGCTTGAGGGGGCTTCTGGCAATGAGCAGTTCTTC.

This clonotype has a count of ten or more. The V gene is TRBV15, the J gene TRBJ1-5; 8 nucleotides line up with TRBD1. The ends lost 3 bases at V and 7 bases at J; junction bases unmatched: 5. Germline V gene data show CDR1 as LNHNV and CDR2 as YYDKDF (reference sequence). The CDR3 is made up of 14 amino acids. The CDR3 DNA reads as TGTGCCACCAGCAGGACAGGGGTACAGCAGCCCCAGCATTTT. Its translation is CATSRTGVQQPQHF.

This clonotype was counted ten times or more. This chain connects TRBV7-9 to TRBJ2-5; D is possibly TRBD1 (5 bases). Germline CDR1 is SEHNR and CDR2 is FQNEAQ (reference sequence). Deletions cut 3 bases from V and 1 base from J, with 9 bases between. The CDR3 contains 14 residues. The CDR3 DNA reads as TGTGCCAGCAGCTTTTTCGACAGCCAAGAGACCCAGTACTTC. Translating it yields CASSFFDSQETQYF.

This clonotype occurred many times. V and J are TRBV19 and TRBJ1-4; unclear D gene. Trimming removed 5 bases at V and 0 bases at J, with 10 bases between. The V gene's germline CDR1 is LNHDA and CDR2 SQIVND (reference sequence). CDR3 size: 15 residues. The CDR3 region is CASSLTQPTNEKLFF. The CDR3 DNA follows: TGTGCCAGTAGTCTTACCCAGCCAACTAATGAAAAACTGTTTTTT.

V usage is TRBV30 and J usage is TRBJ2-6; D is unresolved. Trimming stripped 1 base from V and 1 base from J, with 5 bases between. Germline V gives CDR1 GTSNPN, CDR2 SVGIG (reference sequence). This CDR3 region has 14 residues. CDR3 residues: CAWSGFSGANVLTF. CDR3 in DNA: TGTGCCTGGAGTGGGTTTTCTGGGGCCAACGTCCTGACTTTC.

This clonotype was observed a few times. The genes are TRBV7-9 and TRBJ2-7; D not certain. In germline, CDR1 is SEHNR, CDR2 FQNEAQ (reference sequence). V was pared by 6 bases and J by 0 bases, with 9 bases between. The CDR3 covers 13 residues. CDR3 sequence reads: CASRGDGSYEQYF. The CDR3 nucleotides read TGTGCCAGCAGGGGTGATGGCTCCTACGAGCAGTACTTC.

V usage is TRBV4-3 and J usage is TRBJ1-4, with D unclear. The CDR3 contains 16 residues. Germline V gives CDR1 LGHNA, CDR2 YSLEER. Trimming shortened V by 0 bases and J by 5 bases, and 13 bases separated the two germline ends. CDR3 DNA: TGCGCCAGCAGCCAAGATTATTTAGGAGCGAATGAAAAACTGTTTTTT. Amino acid sequence: CASSQDYLGANEKLFF.

This clonotype was seen at least ten times. This rearrangement joins TRBV3-1 to TRBJ2-3; possibly TRBD2 for D (6 bases). The CDR3 length is 15 residues. In germline, CDR1 is LGHDT, CDR2 YNNKEL (reference sequence). Trimming shortened V by 4 bases and J by 0 bases, and 11 bases separated the two germline ends. This chain's CDR3 is CASSLLARSTDTQYF. DNA for the CDR3: TGTGCCAGCAGCCTTCTAGCGAGGAGCACAGATACGCAGTATTTT.

This clonotype was seen many times. This rearrangement joins TRBV4-1 to TRBJ1-1; D call uncertain. The CDR3 is 14 residues long. Germline assignment: CDR1 MGHRA and CDR2 YSYEKL. Trimming removed 2 bases at V and 1 base at J, with 8 bases between. The DNA for the CDR3 is TGCGCCAGCAGCCAATTACTTACGAACACTGAAGCTTTCTTT. Protein: CASSQLLTNTEAFF.

Points on this clonotype: This could be a read error, since a much larger clone is one nucleotide away. Since the CDR3 does not end with the conserved phenylalanine or tryptophan, this likely comes from a read error. The genes are TRBV5-6 and TRBJ2-2; no reliable D call. Germline V gene data show CDR1 as SGHDT and CDR2 as YYEEEE. This CDR3 comprises 16 residues. Trimming took 2 bases from V and 4 from J, leaving 15 bases between them. The CDR3 sequence is CASSLSYLHGTGELFL. CDR3 sequence (DNA): TGTGCCAGCAGCTTATCCTACCTACACGGCACCGGGGAGCTGTTTTTA.

Remarks on this clonotype: A read error may account for a junction end that differs from germline. The rearrangement uses TRBV7-2 and TRBJ2-3; a weak D match, TRBD2 (5 bases). The length of the CDR3 is 16 residues. CDR1 is SGHTA and CDR2 is FQGNSA in the germline V gene. Written as DNA, the CDR3 is TGCGCCGGCAGCTTGAGGACGGGAAGTAGCACAGATACGCAGTATTTT. Translating it yields CAGSLRTGSSTDTQYF.

This clonotype has ten or more counts. The rearrangement joins TRBV19 to TRBJ2-3, with a tentative D call TRBD1 (6 bases). CDR3 length equals 15 residues. Germline loops: CDR1 LNHDA, CDR2 SQIVND (reference sequence). Trimming shortened V by 3 bases and J by 1 base, and 11 bases separated the two germline ends. CDR3 residues: CASSIGAGGTDTQYF. In DNA form, the CDR3 reads TGTGCCAGTAGTATCGGGGCAGGGGGCACAGATACGCAGTATTTT. The full variable domain, rest sourced from reference TRBV19 and TRBJ2-3, is DGGITQSPKYLFRKEGQNVTLSCEQNLNHDAMYWYRQDPGQGLRLIYYSQIVNDFQKGDIAEGYSVSREKKESFPLTVTSAQKNPTAFYLCASSIGAGGTDTQYFGPGTRLTVL.

This clonotype was counted ten times or more. The chain joins TRBV3-1 to TRBJ2-5, with D possibly matching TRBD2 (5 bases). The V gene lost 0 bases and the J gene lost 1 base, with 9 bases spanning the gap. This CDR3 is built from 15 residues. CDR1 is LGHDT, CDR2 YNNKEL, per germline (reference sequence). CDR3 sequence reads: CASSQDSSLQETQYF. The DNA of the CDR3 is TGTGCCAGCAGCCAAGACTCTAGCCTCCAAGAGACCCAGTACTTC.

The sample holds many counts of this clonotype. This sequence joins TRBV20-1 and TRBJ2-7; no reliable D call. The CDR3 totals 15 residues. Per germline, CDR1 DFQATT and CDR2 SNEGSKA (reference sequence). V was trimmed by 0 bases and J by 0 bases, leaving 12 bases between them. CDR3 sequence reads: CSARDHMSLSYEQYF. CDR3 bases: TGCAGTGCTAGAGATCACATGTCACTCTCCTACGAGCAGTACTTC.

A word on this clonotype: A much larger clone lies a single base off, so this may be a read error. The chain carries TRBV5-1 and TRBJ1-4; D is perhaps TRBD1 (5 bases). The CDR3 totals 15 residues. Looked up from germline, CDR1 is SGHRS and CDR2 is YFSETQ. The CDR3 DNA follows: TGCGCCAGCAAAATTCAGGGCTGGGAGAATGAAACACTGTTTTTT. Encoded protein: CASKIQGWENETLFF.

This clonotype has ten or more counts. The chain links TRBV7-9 to TRBJ2-7; TRBD2 agrees at 11 bases. The CDR3 has 17 residues. J was trimmed by 3 bases and V by 5 bases; bases with no gene match: 12. Per germline, CDR1 SEHNR and CDR2 FQNEAQ (reference sequence). The CDR3 DNA is TGTGCCAGCAGCCCCAGATCAATTGGGACTAGCGGCTACGAGCAGTACTTC. It is translated as CASSPRSIGTSGYEQYF.

This clonotype occurred many times. J is TRBJ2-7 and V is TRBV5-4; D tentatively reads TRBD1 or TRBD2 (5 bases each). The CDR3 extends over 14 amino acids. Trimming took 4 bases from V and 2 from J, leaving 13 bases between them. The germline V gene encodes CDR1 SGHNT and CDR2 YYREEE (reference sequence). In DNA, the CDR3 is TGTGCCAGCAGCAGCCCGGGACGGGCCTACGAGCAGTACTTC. Its translation is CASSSPGRAYEQYF.

This clonotype was recorded at least ten times. The V call is TRBV7-2, the J call TRBJ2-2; D gene uncertain. The CDR3 totals 13 residues. Germline CDR1 is SGHTA and CDR2 is FQGNSA. With 1 base removed from V and 3 bases from J, the gap between germline ends came to 3 bases. The CDR3 nucleotides read TGTGCCAGCAGCTTAGTCGACACCGGGGAGCTGTTTTTT. The encoded protein is CASSLVDTGELFF.